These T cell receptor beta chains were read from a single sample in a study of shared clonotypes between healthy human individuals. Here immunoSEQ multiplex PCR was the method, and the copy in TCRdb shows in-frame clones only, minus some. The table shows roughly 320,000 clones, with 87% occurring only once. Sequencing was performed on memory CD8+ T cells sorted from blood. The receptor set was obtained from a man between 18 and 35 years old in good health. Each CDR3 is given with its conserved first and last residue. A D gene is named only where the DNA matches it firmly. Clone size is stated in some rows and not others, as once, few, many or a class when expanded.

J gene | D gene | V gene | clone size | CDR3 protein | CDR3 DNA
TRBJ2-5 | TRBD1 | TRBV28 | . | CASIPGGKQETQYF | TGTGCCAGCATTCCAGGGGGCAAGCAAGAGACCCAGTACTTC
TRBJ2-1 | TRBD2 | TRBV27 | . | CASSFAGGLRGPYNEQFF | TGTGCCAGCAGTTTCGCGGGGGGTTTGAGGGGCCCTTACAATGAGCAGTTCTTC
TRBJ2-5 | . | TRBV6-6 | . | CASDRTDQETQYF | TGTGCCAGCGACCGGACAGATCAAGAGACCCAGTACTTC
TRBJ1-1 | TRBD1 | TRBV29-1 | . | CSYWTGNTEAFF | TGCAGCTATTGGACAGGAAACACTGAAGCTTTCTTT
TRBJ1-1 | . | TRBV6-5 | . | CASSYVRRGNTEAFF | TGTGCCAGCAGTTACGTCCGGCGGGGGAACACTGAAGCTTTCTTT
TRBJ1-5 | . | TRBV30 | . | CAWALGAGNQPQHF | TGTGCCTGGGCTCTTGGGGCTGGCAATCAGCCCCAGCATTTT
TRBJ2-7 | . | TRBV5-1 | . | CASSISPGPHYEQYF | TGCGCCAGCAGCATATCCCCGGGACCGCACTACGAGCAGTACTTC
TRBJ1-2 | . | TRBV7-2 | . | CASSLAGWGNFLGYTF | TGTGCCAGCAGCTTAGCGGGTTGGGGAAATTTTCTCGGCTACACCTTC
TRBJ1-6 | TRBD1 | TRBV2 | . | CASRTGLNSPLHF | TGTGCCAGCAGGACAGGGCTTAATTCACCCCTCCACTTT
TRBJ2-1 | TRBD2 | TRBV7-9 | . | CASSLGLAGNSYNEQFF | TGTGCCAGCAGCTTAGGGCTAGCGGGAAACTCCTACAATGAGCAGTTCTTC
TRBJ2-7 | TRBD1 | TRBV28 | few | CASRQDRGSSYEQYF | TGTGCCAGCAGGCAAGACAGGGGGTCCTCCTACGAGCAGTACTTC
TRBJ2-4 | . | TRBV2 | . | CASSANMAGIQYF | TGTGCCAGCAGCGCTAACATGGCCGGAATTCAGTACTTC
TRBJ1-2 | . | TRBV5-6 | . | CASSREYADSYTF | TGTGCCAGCAGCCGAGAGTACGCCGACAGCTACACCTTC
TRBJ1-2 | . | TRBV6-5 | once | CASRPTGPRGYTF | TGTGCCAGCAGACCGACAGGTCCTAGGGGCTACACCTTC
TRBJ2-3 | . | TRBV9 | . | CASQKDGSTDTQYF | TGTGCCAGCCAGAAGGACGGCAGCACAGATACGCAGTATTTT
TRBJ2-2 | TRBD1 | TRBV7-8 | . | CASSSWTGNTGELFF | TGTGCCAGCAGCTCTTGGACAGGGAACACCGGGGAGCTGTTTTTT
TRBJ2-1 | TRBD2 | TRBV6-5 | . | CASSYSLAGSNEQFF | TGTGCCAGCAGTTACTCACTAGCGGGAAGTAATGAGCAGTTCTTC
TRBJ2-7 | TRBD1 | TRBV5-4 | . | CASSWGTGYEQYF | TGTGCCAGCAGCTGGGGGACAGGCTACGAGCAGTACTTC
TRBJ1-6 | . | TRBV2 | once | CASGDLSYNSPLHF | TGTGCCAGCGGCGATCTCTCCTATAATTCACCCCTCCACTTT
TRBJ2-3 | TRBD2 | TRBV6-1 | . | CASSEKTSGGALDTQYF | TGTGCCAGCAGTGAAAAAACTAGCGGGGGGGCTTTGGATACGCAGTATTTT
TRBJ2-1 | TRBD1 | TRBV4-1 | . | CAARAGTGFNEQFF | TGCGCCGCTCGCGCAGGGACAGGTTTCAATGAGCAGTTCTTC
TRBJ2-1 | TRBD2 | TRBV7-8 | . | CASSFQLAGGALFDEQFF | TGTGCCAGCAGCTTCCAACTAGCGGGAGGGGCGCTATTCGATGAGCAGTTCTTC
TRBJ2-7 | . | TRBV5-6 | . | CASSLAGGTAYEQYF | TGTGCCAGCAGCTTGGCCGGCGGGACCGCCTACGAGCAGTACTTC
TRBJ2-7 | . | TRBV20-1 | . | CSARRQGEQYF | TGCAGTGCTAGACGACAAGGCGAGCAGTACTTC
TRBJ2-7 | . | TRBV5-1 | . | CASSFRPSSYEQYF | TGCGCCAGCAGCTTTAGACCGTCCTCCTACGAGCAGTACTTC
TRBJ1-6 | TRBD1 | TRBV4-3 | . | CASSRDRVALASYNSPLHF | TGCGCCAGCAGCCGGGACAGGGTCGCCTTAGCGTCCTATAATTCACCCCTCCACTTT
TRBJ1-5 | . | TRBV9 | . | CASSVEGGMWPQHF | TGTGCCAGCAGCGTAGAAGGTGGCATGTGGCCCCAGCATTTT
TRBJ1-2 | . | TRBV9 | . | CASTGISYGYTF | TGTGCCAGTACAGGGATTTCGTATGGCTACACCTTC
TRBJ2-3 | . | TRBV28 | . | CASRTTDTQYF | TGTGCCAGCAGAACGACAGATACGCAGTATTTT
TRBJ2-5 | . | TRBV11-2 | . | CASSLDRETQYF | TGTGCCAGCAGCTTAGATAGGGAGACCCAGTACTTC
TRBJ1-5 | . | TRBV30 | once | CAWSPLGINQPQHF | TGTGCCTGGAGTCCCCTAGGGATTAATCAGCCCCAGCATTTT
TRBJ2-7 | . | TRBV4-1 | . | CASSPGTRPTSYEQYF | TGCGCCAGCAGCCCTGGGACCCGACCTACTTCCTACGAGCAGTACTTC
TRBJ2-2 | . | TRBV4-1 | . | CASSQGLVSTGELFF | TGCGCCAGCAGCCAAGGACTAGTTTCCACCGGGGAGCTGTTTTTT
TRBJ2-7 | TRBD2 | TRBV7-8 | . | CASSLFTSGRWEQYF | TGTGCCAGCAGCTTATTTACTAGCGGGAGGTGGGAGCAGTACTTC
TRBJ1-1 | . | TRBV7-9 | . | CASSLDPPGHLNTEAFF | TGTGCCAGCAGCTTAGATCCCCCGGGACACCTGAACACTGAAGCTTTCTTT
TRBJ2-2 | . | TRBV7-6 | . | CASSSRRANTGELFF | TGTGCCAGCAGCTCCCGGAGAGCAAACACCGGGGAGCTGTTTTTT
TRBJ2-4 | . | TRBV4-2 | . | CASSQDWEGNIQYF | TGTGCCAGCAGCCAAGATTGGGAAGGAAACATTCAGTACTTC
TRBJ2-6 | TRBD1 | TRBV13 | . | CASSSTPGTGALGANVLTF | TGTGCCAGCAGCTCGACCCCCGGGACAGGGGCGCTAGGGGCCAACGTCCTGACTTTC
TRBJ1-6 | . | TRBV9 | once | CASSVDGAGNSPLHF | TGTGCCAGCAGCGTAGATGGGGCGGGTAATTCACCCCTCCACTTT
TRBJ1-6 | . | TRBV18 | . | CASSHFDRLTLNSPLHF | TGTGCCAGCTCACACTTCGACAGGTTAACTCTAAATTCACCCCTCCACTTT
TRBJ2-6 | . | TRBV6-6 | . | CASITGANVLTF | TGTGCCAGCATCACTGGGGCCAACGTCCTGACTTTC
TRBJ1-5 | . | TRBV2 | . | CASRGGYGNQPQHF | TGTGCCAGCAGGGGGGGGTACGGCAATCAGCCCCAGCATTTT
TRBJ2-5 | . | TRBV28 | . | CASSLESETQYF | TGTGCCAGCAGTTTGGAATCGGAGACCCAGTACTTC
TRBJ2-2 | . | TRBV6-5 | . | CASSYSSLATGELFF | TGTGCCAGCAGTTACTCGAGCCTAGCGACCGGGGAGCTGTTTTTT
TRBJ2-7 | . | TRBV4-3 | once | CASSPRYGTYEQYF | TGCGCCAGCAGCCCTCGGTACGGAACCTACGAGCAGTACTTC
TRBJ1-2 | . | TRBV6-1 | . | CASSEAGLNYGYTF | TGTGCCAGCAGTGAAGCGGGCCTAAACTATGGCTACACCTTC
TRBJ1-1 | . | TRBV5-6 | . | CASSLDRFMNTEAFF | TGTGCCAGCAGCTTGGACAGGTTCATGAACACTGAAGCTTTCTTT
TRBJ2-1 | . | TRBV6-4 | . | CASSPRAEKYNEQFF | TGTGCCAGCAGTCCCCGGGCAGAAAAGTACAATGAGCAGTTCTTC